The 22 T cell receptor beta chains reported below all come from one sample, sequenced in a study of T-cell reconstitution after alpha-beta-depleted transplantation in children. Construction of the TCRbeta library involved unique molecular identifiers. Via MiXCR, TCRdb re-called the PCR reads, giving one row per CDR3 protein. The sample includes about 22,000 distinct CDR3 sequences, approximately 11% seen only once; the top ten take around a quarter. This specimen consisted of PBMCs from the stem cell graft donor, obtained from the stem cell graft. The receptors derive from a human donor who donated a stem cell graft to a child with chronic granulomatous disease.

This clonotype was seen at least ten times. The chain joins TRBV29-1 to TRBJ2-7; tentative D call: TRBD1 (5 bases). Looked up from germline, CDR1 is SQVTM and CDR2 is ANQGSEA. V was cut by 5 bases and J by 5 bases, with 16 bases left in between. CDR3 length: 13 amino acids. The CDR3 sequence is CSVLPQGGNEQYF. CDR3 DNA: TGCAGCGTTCTCCCGCAGGGTGGAAACGAGCAGTACTTC.

This clonotype was counted at least ten times. This sequence joins TRBV3-1 and TRBJ2-1; possible D gene TRBD2, 6 bases. The V and J ends lost 0 bases and 6 bases respectively, with 15 bases between them. The CDR3 sequence is 16 residues long. Germline V lookup: CDR1 LGHDT, CDR2 YNNKEL (reference sequence). The CDR3 sequence is CASSQEGRGLINEQFF. DNA for the CDR3: TGTGCCAGCAGCCAAGAGGGACGAGGACTAATCAATGAGCAGTTCTTC.

This clonotype was seen at least ten times. The rearrangement uses TRBV2 and TRBJ2-3; 14 nucleotides align to TRBD2. After removal of 5 bases from V and 6 bases from J, the junction contained 25 bases not matched to a gene. The CDR3 loop spans 22 amino acids. Germline V gene sequence: CDR1 SNHLY, CDR2 FYNNEI. CDR3 coding DNA: TGTGCCAGCAGTCAACCACCGGGGACTAGCGGGGGCCCCCAGTTGAGTAGGGATACGCAGTATTTT. This sequence encodes CASSQPPGTSGGPQLSRDTQYF.

Judged by abundance, this clonotype is medium-sized (0.01 to 0.1%). This sequence joins TRBV5-1 and TRBJ2-7; 12 bases align to TRBD2. This CDR3 region has 15 residues. V dropped 7 bases and J dropped 3; count of bases not matched to a gene: 8. The germline V gene has CDR1 SGHRS and CDR2 YFSETQ. This chain's CDR3 is CASRTSGDHLYEQYF. The CDR3 DNA reads as TGCGCCAGCCGGACTAGCGGGGACCATCTCTACGAGCAGTACTTC.

This clonotype was seen repeatedly, ten times or more. The V and J genes are TRBV19 and TRBJ2-7, with D uncertain. Germline V lookup: CDR1 LNHDA, CDR2 SQIVND (reference sequence). The V and J ends lost 3 bases and 2 bases respectively, with 11 bases between them. The CDR3 sequence is 14 residues long. CDR3 amino acids: CASSMNDRPYEQYF. In DNA, the CDR3 is TGTGCCAGTAGTATGAACGACCGACCCTACGAGCAGTACTTC.

This clonotype was counted ten times or more. The chain uses TRBV29-1 and TRBJ2-5; the D gene is possibly TRBD1 (5 bases). V lost 4 bases to trimming and J lost 9 bases, with 15 bases between them. In germline, CDR1 is SQVTM, CDR2 ANQGSEA. This CDR3 has 12 residues. The CDR3 coding sequence is TGCAGCGTTGGCCGCAGGGTAGAACCCCAGTACTTC. It is translated as CSVGRRVEPQYF.

This clonotype was seen at least ten times. The CDR3 does not close with the conserved phenylalanine or tryptophan, likely indicating a read error. The DNA is omitted, as the CDR3 cannot be located on it reliably, and the CDR3 follows TCRdb's listing. The chain links TRBV6-4 to TRBJ2-1; the table names TRBD1, a call not compared with the DNA. The germline V gene encodes CDR1 MRHNA and CDR2 SNTAGT. From its first to its last residue, the CDR3 has 11 amino acids. The CDR3 is CASLVRDREEL.

The chain couples TRBV7-8 to TRBJ2-1; 10 positions match TRBD2. CDR3 length equals 17 residues. Germline values: CDR1 SGHVS, CDR2 FQNEAQ. V shed 2 bases, J shed 7 bases, and the junction held 11 bases outside the gene matches. CDR3 sequence reads: CASSLSLAGVIRNEQFF. The CDR3 DNA is TGTGCCAGCAGCTTATCTCTAGCGGGAGTAATTAGAAATGAGCAGTTCTTC.

This clonotype was seen ten or more times. V usage is TRBV7-3 and J usage is TRBJ2-3; 7 bases map to TRBD2. J gave up 1 base and V 6 bases, and 4 bases lay outside the gene matches. The CDR3 runs to 14 residues. Germline V gene data show CDR1 as SGHTA and CDR2 as FQGTGA. This chain's CDR3 is CASSHSGGTDTQYF. The CDR3 coding sequence is TGTGCCAGCAGTCACAGCGGGGGCACAGATACGCAGTATTTT.

This clonotype was found many times. The rearrangement joins TRBV25-1 to TRBJ2-7, with D possibly TRBD1 on 6 matching bases. Trimming cost V 5 bases and J 5 bases, with 19 bases left between them. The V gene's germline CDR1 is MGHDK and CDR2 SYGVNS. The CDR3 is made up of 15 amino acids. In DNA form, the CDR3 reads TGTGCCAGCAGTCCCCGGGACAAAGGGTGGAACGAGCAGTACTTC. Translated, it gives CASSPRDKGWNEQYF.

In its sample, this clonotype was seen many times. The V call is TRBV7-2, the J call TRBJ2-5; weak D call: TRBD2 (6 bases). V lost 6 bases and J 4 bases, leaving 21 bases between the germline ends. Looked up from germline, CDR1 is SGHTA and CDR2 is FQGNSA. The CDR3 has 16 amino acids. The CDR3 loop reads CASSVNSGGISETQYF. The CDR3 DNA sequence: TGTGCCAGCAGTGTCAATTCCGGGGGTATATCAGAGACCCAGTACTTC.

This clonotype was counted at least ten times. This sequence joins TRBV13 and TRBJ1-2, with D tentatively TRBD1 (5 bases). V was shortened by 5 bases and J by 1 base, with 17 bases between the two germline ends. Germline-derived CDR1 and CDR2 are PRHDT and FYEKMQ (reference sequence). The CDR3 length is 16 residues. DNA of the CDR3: TGTGCCAGCAGCCCGTCCGGGGCAAGTTATAACTATGGCTACACCTTC. Translating it yields CASSPSGASYNYGYTF.

This clonotype was counted a few times. A much larger clone differs by one base, so this may be a read error. The chain employs TRBV5-6 and TRBJ2-6, with a weak D call TRBD1 (5 bases). The germline V gene encodes CDR1 SGHDT and CDR2 YYEEEE. The CDR3 totals 18 residues. The CDR3: CASSLISVRLSGANGLTF. In DNA, the CDR3 is TGTGCCAGCAGCTTGATCTCTGTCAGACTCTCTGGGGCCAACGGCCTGACTTTC.

This clonotype was detected ten times or more. This chain connects TRBV5-1 to TRBJ2-3; TRBD1 agrees at 7 bases. The V segment lost 4 bases and the J segment 5 bases; nucleotides outside the gene matches: 10. CDR3 size: 15 residues. CDR1 SGHRS and CDR2 YFSETQ come from the germline V gene. This CDR3 is CASSTRQGSEDTQYF. The CDR3 region has the DNA TGCGCCAGCAGCACAAGACAGGGTTCGGAAGATACGCAGTATTTT.

This clonotype was picked up many times. This rearrangement joins TRBV7-9 to TRBJ2-5, with D hard to call. The germline V and J ends were trimmed by 5 bases and 1 base, with 11 bases remaining between them. Germline V gene sequence: CDR1 SEHNR, CDR2 FQNEAQ (reference sequence). CDR3 length equals 14 residues. The CDR3 DNA reads as TGTGCCAGCAGCCAAACCAGTCTCCAAGAGACCCAGTACTTC. Translated: CASSQTSLQETQYF. The variable domain in full, with the rest retrieved from reference TRBV7-9 and TRBJ2-5, is DTGVSQNPRHKITKRGQNVTFRCDPISEHNRLYWYRQTLGQGPEFLTYFQNEAQLEKSRLLSDRFSAERPKGSFSTLEIQRTEQGDSAMYLCASSQTSLQETQYFGPGTRLLVL.

This clonotype is termed medium-sized (0.01 to 0.1%). The rearrangement joins TRBV28 to TRBJ2-3; D not resolved. The CDR3 covers 14 residues. V lost 8 bases, J lost 3 bases, and 15 bases lay in between. CDR1 is MDHEN and CDR2 is SYDVKM in the germline V gene. The DNA of the CDR3 is TGTGCCAGCGAGCCTTTACAGAGTACAGATACGCAGTATTTT. It yields the protein CASEPLQSTDTQYF.

This clonotype was observed a few times. The chain carries TRBV7-9 and TRBJ1-4; D unresolved. Germline V gene sequence: CDR1 SEHNR, CDR2 FQNEAQ (reference sequence). Trimming took 1 base from V and 8 from J, leaving 14 bases between them. The CDR3 spans 15 residues. CDR3 protein: CASSLVRAATEKLFF. The CDR3 coding sequence is TGTGCCAGCAGCTTAGTCCGGGCCGCTACGGAAAAACTGTTTTTT. Based on the CDR3 plus reference TRBV7-9 and TRBJ1-4, the full variable domain is DTGVSQNPRHKITKRGQNVTFRCDPISEHNRLYWYRQTLGQGPEFLTYFQNEAQLEKSRLLSDRFSAERPKGSFSTLEIQRTEQGDSAMYLCASSLVRAATEKLFFGSGTQLSVL.

In its sample, this clonotype was seen many times. The J gene is TRBJ2-5, the V gene TRBV7-2, with 9 nucleotides matching TRBD2. CDR3 length: 16 amino acids. V lost 5 bases, J lost 5 bases, and 12 bases stayed unmatched. Germline CDR1 reads SGHTA; CDR2 reads FQGNSA. The CDR3 loop reads CASSQGGLAGSETQYF. The CDR3 DNA reads TGTGCCAGCAGCCAAGGGGGCCTAGCGGGGTCGGAGACCCAGTACTTC.

This clonotype was seen at least ten times. The chain couples TRBV6-5 to TRBJ1-2; D not certain. Germline V gives CDR1 MNHEY, CDR2 SVGAGI. The V end was cut by 0 bases, the J end by 1 base, with 6 bases between. This CDR3 region has 14 residues. The CDR3 sequence: CASSYSTSNYGYTF. The CDR3 DNA follows: TGTGCCAGCAGTTACTCGACCAGTAACTATGGCTACACCTTC.

This clonotype was detected ten times or more. The chain couples TRBV10-2 to TRBJ1-5; a possible D gene is TRBD1 (6 bases). V lost 2 bases to trimming and J lost 3 bases, with 11 bases between them. CDR1 is WSHSY, CDR2 SAAADI, per germline. The length of the CDR3 is 15 residues. Here the CDR3 DNA reads TGCGCCAGCAGTGAGACCCGACAGGTCAATCAGCCCCAGCATTTT. Translating gives CASSETRQVNQPQHF.

This clonotype has more than one count but fewer than ten. The V call is TRBV5-1, the J call TRBJ1-2; D not resolved. Germline CDR1 SGHRS, CDR2 YFSETQ. Deletions cut 1 base from V and 0 bases from J, with 16 bases between. This CDR3 spans 17 amino acids. The CDR3 here is CASSLSAWRSSNYGYTF. In DNA form, the CDR3 reads TGCGCCAGCAGCTTGTCAGCCTGGAGGTCCTCTAACTATGGCTACACCTTC.

This clonotype has ten or more counts. The DNA for the CDR3 is TGTGCCAGCAGCTCCACGAAGAACACTGAAGCTTTCTTT. It codes for CASSSTKNTEAFF. The rearrangement uses TRBV5-6 and TRBJ1-1; D gene ambiguous. V lost 3 bases to trimming and J lost 1 base, with 7 bases between them. CDR3 size: 13 residues. Germline V lookup: CDR1 SGHDT, CDR2 YYEEEE.